This record looks at one T cell receptor beta chain sequence and its context. The sample originates from a study of T cell changes during pregnancy in multiple sclerosis. Sequencing was performed with immunoSEQ multiplex PCR; in TCRdb, only in-frame clones are kept and a portion is missing. The table includes about 72,000 clones, 80% to 95% detected once. V was trimmed by 2 bases and J by 7 bases, leaving 12 bases between them. The CDR3 extends over 14 amino acids. Germline V lookup: CDR1 SGHRS, CDR2 YFSETQ. J is TRBJ1-4 and V is TRBV5-1, with D tentatively TRBD1 (6 bases). This specimen consisted of peripheral blood, obtained in the first trimester of pregnancy. The clonotype was recovered from a female donor in good health, enrolled as a control in a pregnancy study. The CDR3 DNA sequence: TGCGCCAGCAGCTTACAGGACAGTGCTGAAAAACTGTTTTTT. Translating it yields CASSLQDSAEKLFF.